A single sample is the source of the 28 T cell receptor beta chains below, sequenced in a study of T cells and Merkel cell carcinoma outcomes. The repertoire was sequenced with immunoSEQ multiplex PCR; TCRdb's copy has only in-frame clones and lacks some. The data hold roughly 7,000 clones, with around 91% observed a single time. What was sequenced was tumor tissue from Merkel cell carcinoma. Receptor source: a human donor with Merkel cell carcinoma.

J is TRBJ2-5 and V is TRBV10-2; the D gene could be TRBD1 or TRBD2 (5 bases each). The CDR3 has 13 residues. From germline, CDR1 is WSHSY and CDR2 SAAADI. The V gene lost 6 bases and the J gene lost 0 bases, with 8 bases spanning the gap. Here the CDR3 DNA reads TGCGCCAGCAGAGGGACGGACCAAGAGACCCAGTACTTC. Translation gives CASRGTDQETQYF.

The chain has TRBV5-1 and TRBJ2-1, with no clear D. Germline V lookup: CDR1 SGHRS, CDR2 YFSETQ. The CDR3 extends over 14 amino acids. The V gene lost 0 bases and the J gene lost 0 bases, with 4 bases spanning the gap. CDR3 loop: CASSLESSYNEQFF. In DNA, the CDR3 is TGCGCCAGCAGCTTGGAGAGCTCCTACAATGAGCAGTTCTTC. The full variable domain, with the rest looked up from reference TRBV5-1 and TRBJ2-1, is KAGVTQTPRYLIKTRGQQVTLSCSPISGHRSVSWYQQTPGQGLQFLFEYFSETQRNKGNFPGRFSGRQFSNSRSEMNVSTLELGDSALYLCASSLESSYNEQFFGPGTRLTVL.

CDR3 nucleotide sequence: TGTGCCAGTATAGACAGGGGGCATGGTACGCAGTATTTT. It encodes CASIDRGHGTQYF. V usage is TRBV19 and J usage is TRBJ2-3, with 10 bases that match TRBD1. With V trimmed by 7 bases and J by 8 bases, 6 bases remained unmatched. The germline CDR1 and CDR2 sequences are LNHDA and SQIVND (reference sequence). The CDR3 is made up of 13 amino acids. Based on the CDR3 plus reference TRBV19 and TRBJ2-3, the full variable domain is DGGITQSPKYLFRKEGQNVTLSCEQNLNHDAMYWYRQDPGQGLRLIYYSQIVNDFQKGDIAEGYSVSREKKESFPLTVTSAQKNPTAFYLCASIDRGHGTQYFGPGTRLTVL.

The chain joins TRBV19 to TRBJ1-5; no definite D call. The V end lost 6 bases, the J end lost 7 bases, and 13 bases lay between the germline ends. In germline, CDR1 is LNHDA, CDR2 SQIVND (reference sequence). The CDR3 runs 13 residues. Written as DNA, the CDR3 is TGTGCCAGTAGGTTTAGTGGAGACCAGCCCCAGCATTTT. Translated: CASRFSGDQPQHF.

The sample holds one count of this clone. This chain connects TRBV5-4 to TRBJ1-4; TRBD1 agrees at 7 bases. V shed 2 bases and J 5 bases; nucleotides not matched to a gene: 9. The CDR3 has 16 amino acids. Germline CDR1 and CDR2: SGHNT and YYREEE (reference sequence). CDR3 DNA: TGTGCCAGCAGCTTCCTTACAGGGGCCGGAAATGAAAAACTGTTTTTT. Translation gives CASSFLTGAGNEKLFF. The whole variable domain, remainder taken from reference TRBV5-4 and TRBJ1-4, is ETGVTQSPTHLIKTRGQQVTLRCSSQSGHNTVSWYQQALGQGPQFIFQYYREEENGRGNFPPRFSGLQFPNYSSELNVNALELDDSALYLCASSFLTGAGNEKLFFGSGTQLSVL.

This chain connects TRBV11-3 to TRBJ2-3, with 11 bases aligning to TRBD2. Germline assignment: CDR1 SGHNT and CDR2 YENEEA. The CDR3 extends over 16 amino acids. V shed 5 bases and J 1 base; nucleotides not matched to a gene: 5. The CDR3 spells CASSVSGGAGTDTQYF. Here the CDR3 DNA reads TGTGCCAGCAGCGTTAGCGGGGGGGCCGGCACAGATACGCAGTATTTT. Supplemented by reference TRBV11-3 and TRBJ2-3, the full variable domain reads EAGVVQSPRYKIIEKKQPVAFWCNPISGHNTLYWYLQNLGQGPELLIRYENEEAVDDSQLPKDRFSAERLKGVDSTLKIQPAELGDSAVYLCASSVSGGAGTDTQYFGPGTRLTVL.

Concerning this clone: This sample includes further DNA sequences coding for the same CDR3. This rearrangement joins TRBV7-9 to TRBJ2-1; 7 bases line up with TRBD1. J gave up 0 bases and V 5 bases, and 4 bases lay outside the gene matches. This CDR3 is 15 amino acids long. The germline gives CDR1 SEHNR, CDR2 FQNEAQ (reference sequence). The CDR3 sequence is CASSPQGTSYNEQFF. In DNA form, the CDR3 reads TGTGCCAGCAGCCCACAGGGGACCTCCTACAATGAGCAGTTCTTC.

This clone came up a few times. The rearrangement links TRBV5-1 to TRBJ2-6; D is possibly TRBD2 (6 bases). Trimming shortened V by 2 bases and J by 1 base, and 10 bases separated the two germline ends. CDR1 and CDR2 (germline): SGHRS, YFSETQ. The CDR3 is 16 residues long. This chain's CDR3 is CASSLTAGSGANVLTF. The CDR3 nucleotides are TGCGCCAGCAGCTTAACGGCGGGGTCTGGGGCCAACGTCCTGACTTTC.

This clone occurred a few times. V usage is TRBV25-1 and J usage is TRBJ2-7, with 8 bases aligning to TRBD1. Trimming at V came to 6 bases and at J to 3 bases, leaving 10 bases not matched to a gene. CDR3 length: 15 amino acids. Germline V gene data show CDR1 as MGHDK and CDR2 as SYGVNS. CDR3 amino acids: CASSPGQGRLYEQYF. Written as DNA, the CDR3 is TGTGCCAGCAGCCCCGGACAGGGACGACTCTACGAGCAGTACTTC.

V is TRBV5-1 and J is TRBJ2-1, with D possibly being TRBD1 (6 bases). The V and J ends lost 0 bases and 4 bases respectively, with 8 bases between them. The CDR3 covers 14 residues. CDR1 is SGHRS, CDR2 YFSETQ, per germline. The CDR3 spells CASSLAQGYNEQFF. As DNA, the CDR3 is TGCGCCAGCAGCTTGGCCCAGGGGTACAATGAGCAGTTCTTC.

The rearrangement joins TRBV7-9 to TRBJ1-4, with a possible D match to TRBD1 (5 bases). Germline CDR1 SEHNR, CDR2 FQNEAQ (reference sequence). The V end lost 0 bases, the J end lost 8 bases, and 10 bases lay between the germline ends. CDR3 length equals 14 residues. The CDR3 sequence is CASSLAGAVEKLFF. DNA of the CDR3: TGTGCCAGCAGCTTAGCTGGGGCGGTCGAAAAACTGTTTTTT. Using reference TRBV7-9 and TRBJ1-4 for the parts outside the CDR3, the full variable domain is DTGVSQNPRHKITKRGQNVTFRCDPISEHNRLYWYRQTLGQGPEFLTYFQNEAQLEKSRLLSDRFSAERPKGSFSTLEIQRTEQGDSAMYLCASSLAGAVEKLFFGSGTQLSVL.

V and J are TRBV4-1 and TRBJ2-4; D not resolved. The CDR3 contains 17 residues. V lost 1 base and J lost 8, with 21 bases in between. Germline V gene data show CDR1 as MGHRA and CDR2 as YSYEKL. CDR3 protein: CASSQGVSYLGLDIQYF. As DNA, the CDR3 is TGCGCCAGCAGCCAAGGCGTGTCATACTTGGGTCTGGACATTCAGTACTTC.

CDR3 bases: TGTGCCAGCTTTTTCGACAGGGCGAACACTGAAGCTTTCTTT. Residues: CASFFDRANTEAFF. The chain has TRBV18 and TRBJ1-1, with 7 positions matching TRBD1. In germline, CDR1 is KGHSH, CDR2 LQKENI. V was clipped by 7 bases and J by 1 base; unmatched bases: 6. This CDR3 has 14 residues.

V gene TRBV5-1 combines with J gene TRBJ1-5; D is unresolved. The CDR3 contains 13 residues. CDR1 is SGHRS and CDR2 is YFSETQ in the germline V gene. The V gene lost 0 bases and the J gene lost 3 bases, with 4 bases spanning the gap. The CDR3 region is CASSLASNQPQHF. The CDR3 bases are TGCGCCAGCAGCTTGGCCTCCAATCAGCCCCAGCATTTT.

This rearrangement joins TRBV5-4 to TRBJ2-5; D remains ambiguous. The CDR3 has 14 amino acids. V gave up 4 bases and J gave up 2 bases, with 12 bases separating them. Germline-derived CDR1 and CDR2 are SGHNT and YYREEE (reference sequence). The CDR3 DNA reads TGTGCCAGCAGCGCCGGTGTTCTTCAAGAGACCCAGTACTTC. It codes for CASSAGVLQETQYF.

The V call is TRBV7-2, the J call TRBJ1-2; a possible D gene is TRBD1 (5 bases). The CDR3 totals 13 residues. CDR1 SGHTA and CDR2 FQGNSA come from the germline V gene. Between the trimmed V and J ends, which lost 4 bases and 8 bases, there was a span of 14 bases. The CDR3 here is CASSSTAMGGYTF. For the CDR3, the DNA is TGTGCCAGCAGCTCGACAGCGATGGGGGGCTACACCTTC.

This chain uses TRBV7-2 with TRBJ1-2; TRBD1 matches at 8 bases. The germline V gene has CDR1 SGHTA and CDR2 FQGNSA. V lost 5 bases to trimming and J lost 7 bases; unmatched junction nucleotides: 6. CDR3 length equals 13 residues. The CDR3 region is CASSPRDRSGYTF. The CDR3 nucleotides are TGTGCCAGCAGCCCAAGGGACAGGTCTGGCTACACCTTC.

The CDR3 DNA sequence: TGTGCCAGCAGCCCCGGGGACACCTACGAGCAGTACTTC. It encodes CASSPGDTYEQYF. The genes are TRBV4-2 and TRBJ2-7; D possibly corresponds to TRBD1 (6 bases). Germline assignment: CDR1 LGHNA and CDR2 YNFKEQ. Deletions cut 4 bases from V and 2 bases from J, with 9 bases between. The CDR3 is 13 residues long.

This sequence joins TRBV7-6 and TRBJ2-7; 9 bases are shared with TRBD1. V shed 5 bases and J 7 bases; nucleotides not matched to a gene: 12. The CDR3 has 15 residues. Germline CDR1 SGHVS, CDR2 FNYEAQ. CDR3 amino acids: CASSTRDRASWEQYV. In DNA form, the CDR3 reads TGTGCCAGCAGCACCCGGGACAGGGCCTCCTGGGAGCAGTACGTC.

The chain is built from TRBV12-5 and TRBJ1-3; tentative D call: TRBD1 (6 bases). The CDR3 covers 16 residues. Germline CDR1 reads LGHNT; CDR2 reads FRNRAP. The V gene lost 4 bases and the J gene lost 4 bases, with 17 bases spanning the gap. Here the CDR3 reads CASGSSGGPRGNTIYF. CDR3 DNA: TGTGCTAGTGGTTCATCGGGGGGCCCTAGAGGAAACACCATATATTTT.

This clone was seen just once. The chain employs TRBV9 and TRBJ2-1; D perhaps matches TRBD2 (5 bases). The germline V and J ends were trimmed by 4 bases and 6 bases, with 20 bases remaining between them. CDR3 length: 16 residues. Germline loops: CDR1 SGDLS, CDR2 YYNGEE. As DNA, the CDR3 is TGTGCCAGCAGCCCCCGGGTTTCCGGGCGGGTCAATGAGCAGTTCTTC. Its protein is CASSPRVSGRVNEQFF.

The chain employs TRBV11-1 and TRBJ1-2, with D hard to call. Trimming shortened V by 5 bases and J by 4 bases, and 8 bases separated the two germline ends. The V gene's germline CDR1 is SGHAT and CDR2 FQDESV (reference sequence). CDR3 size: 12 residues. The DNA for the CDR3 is TGTGCCAGCAGCATCCGGAGCTATGGCTACACCTTC. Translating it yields CASSIRSYGYTF. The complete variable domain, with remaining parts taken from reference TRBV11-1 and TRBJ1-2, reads EAEVAQSPRYKITEKSQAVAFWCDPISGHATLYWYRQILGQGPELLVQFQDESVVDDSQLPKDRFSAERLKGVDSTLKIQPAELGDSAMYLCASSIRSYGYTFGSGTRLTVV.

The CDR3 DNA reads as TGTGCCAGCAGCCAACCCGCCCCGGGACAGGGGGAAGAGACCCAGTACTTC. It codes for CASSQPAPGQGEETQYF. This chain joins TRBV4-2 and TRBJ2-5; the match to TRBD1 covers 11 bases. The trim removed 2 bases at V and 3 bases at J, leaving 8 bases unmatched. Looked up from germline, CDR1 is LGHNA and CDR2 is YNFKEQ. CDR3 size: 17 residues.

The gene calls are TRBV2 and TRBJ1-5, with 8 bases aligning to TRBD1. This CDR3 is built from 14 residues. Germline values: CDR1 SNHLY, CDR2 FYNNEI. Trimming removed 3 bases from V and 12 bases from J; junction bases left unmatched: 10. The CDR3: CASSEGTGVLIQHF. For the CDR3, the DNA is TGTGCCAGCAGTGAGGGGACAGGCGTACTTATCCAGCATTTT.

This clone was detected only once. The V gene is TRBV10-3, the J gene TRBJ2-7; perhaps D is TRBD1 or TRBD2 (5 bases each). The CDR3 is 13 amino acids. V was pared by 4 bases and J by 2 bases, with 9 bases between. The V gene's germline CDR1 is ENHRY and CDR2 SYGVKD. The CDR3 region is CAISGGAPYEQYV. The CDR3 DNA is TGTGCCATCAGTGGAGGGGCCCCCTACGAGCAGTACGTC.

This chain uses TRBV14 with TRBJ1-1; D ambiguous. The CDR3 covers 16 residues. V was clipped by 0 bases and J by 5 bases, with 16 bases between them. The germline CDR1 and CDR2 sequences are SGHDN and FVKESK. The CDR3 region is CASSQEGVHSRTEAFF. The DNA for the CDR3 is TGTGCCAGCAGCCAAGAGGGAGTTCACTCAAGGACTGAAGCTTTCTTT.

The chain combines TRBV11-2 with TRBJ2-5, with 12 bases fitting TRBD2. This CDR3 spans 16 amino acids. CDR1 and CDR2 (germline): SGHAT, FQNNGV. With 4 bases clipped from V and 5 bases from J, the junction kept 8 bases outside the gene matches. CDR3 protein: CASSSSSGGARETQYF. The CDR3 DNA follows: TGTGCCAGCAGCTCATCTAGCGGGGGGGCCCGGGAGACCCAGTACTTC.

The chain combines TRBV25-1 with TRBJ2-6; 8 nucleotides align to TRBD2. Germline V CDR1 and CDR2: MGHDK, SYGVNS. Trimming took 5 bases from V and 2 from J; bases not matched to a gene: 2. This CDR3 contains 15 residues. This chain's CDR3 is CASSPGGAGANVLTF. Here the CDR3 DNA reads TGTGCCAGCAGTCCGGGGGGGGCTGGGGCCAACGTCCTGACTTTC. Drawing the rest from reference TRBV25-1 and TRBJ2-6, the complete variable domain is EADIYQTPRYLVIGTGKKITLECSQTMGHDKMYWYQQDPGMELHLIHYSYGVNSTEKGDLSSESTVSRIRTEHFPLTLESARPSHTSQYLCASSPGGAGANVLTFGAGSRLTVL.